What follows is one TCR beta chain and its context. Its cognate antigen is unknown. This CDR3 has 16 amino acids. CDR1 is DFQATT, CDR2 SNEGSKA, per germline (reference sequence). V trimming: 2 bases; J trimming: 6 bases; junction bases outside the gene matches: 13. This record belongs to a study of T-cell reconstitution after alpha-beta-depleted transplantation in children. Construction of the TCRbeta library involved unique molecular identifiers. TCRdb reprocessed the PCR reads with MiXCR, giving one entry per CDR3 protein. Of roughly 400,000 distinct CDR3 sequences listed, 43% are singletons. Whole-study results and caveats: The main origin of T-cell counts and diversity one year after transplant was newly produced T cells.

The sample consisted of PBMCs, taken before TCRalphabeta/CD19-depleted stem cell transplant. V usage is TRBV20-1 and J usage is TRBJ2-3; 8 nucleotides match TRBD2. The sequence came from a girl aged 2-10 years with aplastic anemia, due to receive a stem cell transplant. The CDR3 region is CSARQASGRIGDTQYF. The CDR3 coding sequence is TGCAGTGCTAGACAAGCCAGCGGGAGAATAGGGGATACGCAGTATTTT.